The following is a TCR beta chain sequence with its context. Assay used: immunoSEQ multiplex PCR; TCRdb lists only in-frame clones, some missing. The top ten hold just over 50% of the sample, which has roughly 13,000 clones, 86% seen once. The ends were cut back, 0 bases at V and 5 bases at J, with 11 bases in the middle. CDR1 SGHDT and CDR2 YYEEEE come from the germline V gene. This CDR3 region has 15 residues. This specimen comes from a study of blood T cell repertoires in COVID-19. In the study overall: From the United States, Italy and Spain came samples of acute and convalescent COVID-19.

The chain carries TRBV5-6 and TRBJ1-4, with D perhaps TRBD1 (6 bases). Sequencing was performed on peripheral blood. The receptor's source is a man older than 75 with acute or convalescent COVID-19. The CDR3 is CASSLDWGPNEKLFF. CDR3 DNA sequence: TGTGCCAGCAGCTTGGACTGGGGGCCGAATGAAAAACTGTTTTTT.